This T cell receptor beta chain was sequenced in a study of shared clonotypes between healthy human individuals. The CDR3 has 13 amino acids. The germline V and J ends were trimmed by 4 bases and 6 bases, with 12 bases remaining between them. The V gene's germline CDR1 is SGDLS and CDR2 YYNGEE. CD45RO negativity and positive selection for CCR7 defined naive CD8 cells, a population that excluded terminally differentiated effector memory CD45RA+ cells. Repertoires were generated with immunoSEQ multiplex PCR, while TCRdb's copy carries only in-frame clones and drops some. The sample consists of millions of clones, about 95% of them appearing once.

Input material: naive CD8+ T cells sorted from blood. V is TRBV9 and J is TRBJ2-3; maybe TRBD1 (5 bases). This receptor was identified in a man aged 18 to 29 in good health. CDR3 DNA sequence: TGTGCCAGCAGCCCCTCCAGGGTGGATACGCAGTATTTT. It encodes CASSPSRVDTQYF.